This T cell receptor beta chain was captured by sequencing in a study of regulatory T cells in long-lasting Graves disease. The time point here: newly diagnosed GD, antithyroid drugs for less than 3 months. PBMC RNA was the source of the TCR library. CDR3-region Arm-PCR and iRepertoire HTBI primers produced the TCR beta libraries. Using its own MiXCR run on the multiplex PCR reads, TCRdb lists one record per CDR3 protein. The repertoire holds about 620,000 distinct CDR3 sequences, with about 15% as singletons. This clonotype has only a few counts. V was cut by 1 base and J by 2 bases, with 9 bases left in between. This CDR3 is built from 14 residues. In germline, CDR1 is LNHDA, CDR2 SQIVND (reference sequence). These same records also appear under a second study, on T cells in Graves' hyperthyroidism and ophthalmopathy.

The material sequenced was peripheral blood mononuclear cells (PBMCs), taken at new diagnosis, from a patient treated with antithyroid drugs. This sequence joins TRBV19 and TRBJ2-7; D is unresolved. The receptor was derived from a woman in her thirties with Graves disease. Written as DNA, the CDR3 is TGTGCCAGTAGTATAGGGGTCACCCCCTACGAGCAGTACTTC. Translating it yields CASSIGVTPYEQYF.